This TCR beta chain was obtained from a study of blood T cell repertoires in COVID-19. Study as a whole: Collection of acute and convalescent COVID-19 samples took place in the United States, Italy and Spain.

This clone was counted only a few times. Participants spanned ages roughly 18 to 95 years and resided in 20 to 25 US areas. Clinical history reported by participants formed the basis on which cohorts were assigned. This CDR3 spans 13 amino acids. V dropped 6 bases and J dropped 1 base, with 9 bases sitting between them. CDR1 is MRHNA, CDR2 SNTAGT, per germline. Profiled with immunoSEQ multiplex PCR; TCRdb holds only in-frame clones, not every one. The sample carries hundreds of thousands of clones, almost 90% recorded once. Sequences were obtained from PBMCs or T cells enriched from blood (not recorded which). This clonotype originated in a woman between 50 and 59 years old with acute COVID-19. The chain joins TRBV6-4 to TRBJ1-1, with no clear D. Written as DNA, the CDR3 is TGTGCCAGCAGCCGTAGCGGGAACACTGAAGCTTTCTTT. Protein: CASSRSGNTEAFF.